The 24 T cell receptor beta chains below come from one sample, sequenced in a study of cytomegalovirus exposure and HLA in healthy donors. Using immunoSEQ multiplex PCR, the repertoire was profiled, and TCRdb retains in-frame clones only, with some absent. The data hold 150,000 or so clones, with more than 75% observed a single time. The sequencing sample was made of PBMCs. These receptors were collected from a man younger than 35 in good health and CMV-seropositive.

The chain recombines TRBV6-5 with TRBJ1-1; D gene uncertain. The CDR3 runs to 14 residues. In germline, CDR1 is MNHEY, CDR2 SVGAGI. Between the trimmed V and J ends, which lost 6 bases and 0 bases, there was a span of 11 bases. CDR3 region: CASSPHLLNTEAFF. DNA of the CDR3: TGTGCCAGCAGCCCACACCTGCTGAACACTGAAGCTTTCTTT.

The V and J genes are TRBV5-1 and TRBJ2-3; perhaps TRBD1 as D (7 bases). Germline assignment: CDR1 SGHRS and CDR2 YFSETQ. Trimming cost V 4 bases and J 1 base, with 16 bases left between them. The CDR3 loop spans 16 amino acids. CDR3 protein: CASSTQGGWGTDTQYF. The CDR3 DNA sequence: TGCGCCAGCAGCACCCAGGGGGGCTGGGGCACAGATACGCAGTATTTT.

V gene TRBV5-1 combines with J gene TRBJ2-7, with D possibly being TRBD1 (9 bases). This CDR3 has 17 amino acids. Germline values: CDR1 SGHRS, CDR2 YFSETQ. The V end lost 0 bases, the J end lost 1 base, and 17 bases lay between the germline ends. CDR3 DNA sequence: TGCGCCAGCAGCTTGGCGGGACAGGGCGGGGGGTCCTACGAGCAGTACTTC. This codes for CASSLAGQGGGSYEQYF.

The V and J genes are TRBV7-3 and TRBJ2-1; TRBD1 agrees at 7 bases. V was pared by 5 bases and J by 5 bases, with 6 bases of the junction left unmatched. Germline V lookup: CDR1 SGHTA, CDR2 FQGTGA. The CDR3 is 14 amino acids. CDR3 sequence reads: CASSPRQGHNEQFF. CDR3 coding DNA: TGTGCCAGCAGCCCGCGACAGGGTCACAATGAGCAGTTCTTC.

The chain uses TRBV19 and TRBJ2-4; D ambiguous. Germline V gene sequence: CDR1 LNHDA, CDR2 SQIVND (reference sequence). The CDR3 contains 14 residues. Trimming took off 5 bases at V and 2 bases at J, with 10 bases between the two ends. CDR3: CASSVLSSKNIQYF. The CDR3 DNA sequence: TGTGCCAGTAGTGTTCTCAGTTCCAAAAACATTCAGTACTTC.

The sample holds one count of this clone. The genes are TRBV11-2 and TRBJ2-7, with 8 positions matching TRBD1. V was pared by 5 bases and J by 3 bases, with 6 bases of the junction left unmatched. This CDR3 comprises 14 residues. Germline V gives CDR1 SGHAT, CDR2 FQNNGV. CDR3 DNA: TGTGCCAGCAGCGCCGGACAGGGAAGCTACGAGCAGTACTTC. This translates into CASSAGQGSYEQYF.

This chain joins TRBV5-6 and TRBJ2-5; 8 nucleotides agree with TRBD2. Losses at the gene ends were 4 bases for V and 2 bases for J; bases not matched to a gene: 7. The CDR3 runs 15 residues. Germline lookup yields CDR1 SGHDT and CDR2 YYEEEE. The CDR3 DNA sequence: TGTGCCAGCAGCCTCGGGAGGGAGGGACAAGAGACCCAGTACTTC. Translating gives CASSLGREGQETQYF.

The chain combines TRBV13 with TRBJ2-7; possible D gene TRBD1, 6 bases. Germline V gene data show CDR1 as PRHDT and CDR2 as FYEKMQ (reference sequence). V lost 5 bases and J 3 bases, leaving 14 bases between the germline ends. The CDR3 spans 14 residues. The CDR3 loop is CASSQRDKYYEQYF. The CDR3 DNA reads TGTGCCAGCAGCCAGAGGGACAAATACTACGAGCAGTACTTC.

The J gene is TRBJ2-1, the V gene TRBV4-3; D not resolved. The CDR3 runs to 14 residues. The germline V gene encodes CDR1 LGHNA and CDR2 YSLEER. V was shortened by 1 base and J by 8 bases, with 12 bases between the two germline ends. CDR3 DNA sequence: TGCGCCAGCAGCCAAGGTCTAGTCGAAGATGAGCAGTTCTTC. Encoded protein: CASSQGLVEDEQFF.

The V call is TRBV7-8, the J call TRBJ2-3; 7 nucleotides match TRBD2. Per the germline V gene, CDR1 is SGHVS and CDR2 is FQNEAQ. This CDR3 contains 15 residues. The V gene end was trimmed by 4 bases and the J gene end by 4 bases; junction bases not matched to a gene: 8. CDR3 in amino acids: CASSSKRDYPDTQYF. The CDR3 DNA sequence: TGTGCCAGCAGCTCGAAGCGGGACTATCCAGATACGCAGTATTTT.

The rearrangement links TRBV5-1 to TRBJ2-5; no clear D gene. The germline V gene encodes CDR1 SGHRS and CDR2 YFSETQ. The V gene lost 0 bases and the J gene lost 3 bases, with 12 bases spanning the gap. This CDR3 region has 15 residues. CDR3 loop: CASSLGSGPEETQYF. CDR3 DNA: TGCGCCAGCAGCTTGGGATCAGGCCCGGAAGAGACCCAGTACTTC.

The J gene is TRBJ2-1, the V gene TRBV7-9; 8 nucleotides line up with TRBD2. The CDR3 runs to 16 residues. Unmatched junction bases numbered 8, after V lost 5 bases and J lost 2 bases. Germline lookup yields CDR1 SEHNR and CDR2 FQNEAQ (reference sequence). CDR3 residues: CASSHELAVTYNEQFF. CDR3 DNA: TGTGCCAGCAGCCACGAACTAGCGGTCACCTACAATGAGCAGTTCTTC.

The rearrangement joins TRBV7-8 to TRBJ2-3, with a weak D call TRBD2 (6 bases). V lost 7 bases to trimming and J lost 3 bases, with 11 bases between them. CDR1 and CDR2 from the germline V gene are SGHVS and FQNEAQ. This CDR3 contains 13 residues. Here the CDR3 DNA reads TGTGCCAGCACTTGGGGGGAGACAGATACGCAGTATTTT. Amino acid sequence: CASTWGETDTQYF. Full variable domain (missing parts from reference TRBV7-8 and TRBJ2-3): GAGVSQSPRYKVAKRGQDVALRCDPISGHVSLFWYQQALGQGPEFLTYFQNEAQLDKSGLPSDRFFAERPEGSVSTLKIQRTQQEDSAVYLCASTWGETDTQYFGPGTRLTVL.

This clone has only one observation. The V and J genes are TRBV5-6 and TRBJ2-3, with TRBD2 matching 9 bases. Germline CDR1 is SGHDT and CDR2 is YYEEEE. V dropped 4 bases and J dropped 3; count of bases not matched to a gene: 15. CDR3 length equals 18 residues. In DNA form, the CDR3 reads TGTGCCAGCAGCATGCCTCACTTTAGCGGGAGTAGGACAGATACGCAGTATTTT. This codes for CASSMPHFSGSRTDTQYF.

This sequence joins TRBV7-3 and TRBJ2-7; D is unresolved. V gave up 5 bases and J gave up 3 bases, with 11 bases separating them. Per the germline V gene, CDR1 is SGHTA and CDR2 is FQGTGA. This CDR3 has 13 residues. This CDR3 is CASSRVTHYEQYF. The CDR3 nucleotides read TGTGCCAGCAGCCGTGTGACACACTACGAGCAGTACTTC.

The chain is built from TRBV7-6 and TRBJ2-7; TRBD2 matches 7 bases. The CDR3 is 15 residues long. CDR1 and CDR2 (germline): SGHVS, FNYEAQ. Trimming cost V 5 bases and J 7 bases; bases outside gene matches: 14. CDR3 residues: CASSLRPSLAEEQYF. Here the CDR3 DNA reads TGTGCCAGCAGCCTTAGGCCATCTCTAGCGGAGGAGCAGTACTTC. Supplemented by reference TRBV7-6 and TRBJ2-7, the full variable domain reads GAGVSQSPRYKVTKRGQDVALRCDPISGHVSLYWYRQALGQGPEFLTYFNYEAQQDKSGLPNDRFSAERPEGSISTLTIQRTEQRDSAMYRCASSLRPSLAEEQYFGPGTRLTVT.

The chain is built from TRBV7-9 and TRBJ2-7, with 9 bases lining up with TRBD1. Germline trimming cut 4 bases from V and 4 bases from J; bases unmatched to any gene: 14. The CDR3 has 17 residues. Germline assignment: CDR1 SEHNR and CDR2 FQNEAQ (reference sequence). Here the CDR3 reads CASSSQLLGQGLYEQYF. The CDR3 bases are TGTGCCAGCAGCTCCCAGTTGTTGGGACAGGGCCTTTACGAGCAGTACTTC.

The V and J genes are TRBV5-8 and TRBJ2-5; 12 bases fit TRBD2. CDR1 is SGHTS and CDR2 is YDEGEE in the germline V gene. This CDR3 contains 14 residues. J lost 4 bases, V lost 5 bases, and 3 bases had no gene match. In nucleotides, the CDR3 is TGTGCCAGCAGACTGACTAGCGGGGGAGAGACCCAGTACTTC. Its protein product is CASRLTSGGETQYF.

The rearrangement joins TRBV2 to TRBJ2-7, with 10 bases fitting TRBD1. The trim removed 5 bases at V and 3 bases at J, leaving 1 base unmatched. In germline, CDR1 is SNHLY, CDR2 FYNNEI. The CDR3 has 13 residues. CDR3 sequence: CASSRDRGYEQYF. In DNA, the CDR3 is TGTGCCAGCAGTAGGGACAGGGGCTACGAGCAGTACTTC.

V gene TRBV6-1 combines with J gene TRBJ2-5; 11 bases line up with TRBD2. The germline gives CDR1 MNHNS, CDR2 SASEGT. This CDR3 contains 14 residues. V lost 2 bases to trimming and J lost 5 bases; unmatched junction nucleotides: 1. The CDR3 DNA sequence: TGTGCCAGCAGTGAACTAGCGGGGGGTGAGACCCAGTACTTC. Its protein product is CASSELAGGETQYF.

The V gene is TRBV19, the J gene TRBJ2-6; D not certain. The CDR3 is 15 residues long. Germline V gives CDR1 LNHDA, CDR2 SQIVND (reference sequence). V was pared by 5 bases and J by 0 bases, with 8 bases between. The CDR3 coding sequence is TGTGCCAGTAGTTATCGGTTCTCTGGGGCCAACGTCCTGACTTTC. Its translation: CASSYRFSGANVLTF.

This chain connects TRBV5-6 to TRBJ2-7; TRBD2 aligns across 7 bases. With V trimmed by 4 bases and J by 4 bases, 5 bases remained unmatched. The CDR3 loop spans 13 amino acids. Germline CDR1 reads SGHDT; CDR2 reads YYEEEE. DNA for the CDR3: TGTGCCAGCAGCCCGCGGGGGTTTTACGAGCAGTACTTC. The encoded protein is CASSPRGFYEQYF.

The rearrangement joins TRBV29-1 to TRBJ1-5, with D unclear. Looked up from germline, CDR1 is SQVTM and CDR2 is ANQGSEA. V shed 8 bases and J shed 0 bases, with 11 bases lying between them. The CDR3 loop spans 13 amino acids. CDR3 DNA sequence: TGCAGCATCCAGGTTAATAGCAATCAGCCCCAGCATTTT. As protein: CSIQVNSNQPQHF.

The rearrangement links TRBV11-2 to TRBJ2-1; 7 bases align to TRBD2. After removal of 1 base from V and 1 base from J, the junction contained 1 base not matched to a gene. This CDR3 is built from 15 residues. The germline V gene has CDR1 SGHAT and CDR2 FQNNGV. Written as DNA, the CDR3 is TGTGCCAGCAGCTTAGGAGCGGGGTCCTACAATGAGCAGTTCTTC. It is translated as CASSLGAGSYNEQFF.